One and the same sample provided the 3 T cell receptor beta chains below, sequenced in a study of CXCR4 blockade with PD-1 therapy in pancreatic cancer. Sequencing was performed with immunoSEQ multiplex PCR; in TCRdb, only in-frame clones are kept and a portion is missing. Here the sample spans 5,000 or so clones, almost 50% being singletons. Sequenced: tumor tissue. The receptors come from a human donor with pancreatic ductal adenocarcinoma.

In its sample, this clone is large. The gene calls are TRBV30 and TRBJ2-5; the D call may be TRBD1 or TRBD2 (5 bases each). The V end lost 8 bases, the J end lost 6 bases, and 13 bases lay between the germline ends. This CDR3 spans 11 amino acids. Germline lookup yields CDR1 GTSNPN and CDR2 SVGIG (reference sequence). The CDR3, as DNA: TGTGCCGGGGACCGCCTGAAGACCCAGTACTTC. Protein sequence: CAGDRLKTQYF.

The chain combines TRBV18 with TRBJ1-1; D is uncertain. Germline V CDR1 and CDR2: KGHSH, LQKENI. The CDR3 runs to 13 residues. With 4 bases removed from V and 4 bases from J, the gap between germline ends came to 10 bases. The CDR3 loop is CASSQVASTEAFF. CDR3 nucleotides: TGTGCCAGCTCACAGGTTGCGAGCACTGAAGCTTTCTTT.

The genes are TRBV18 and TRBJ1-1; possible D gene TRBD1, 6 bases. Trimming removed 3 bases from V and 0 bases from J, with 17 bases in between. This CDR3 contains 17 residues. Germline CDR1 KGHSH, CDR2 LQKENI. The CDR3 spells CASSPGGDRRMNTEAFF. CDR3 nucleotide sequence: TGTGCCAGCTCACCGGGGGGAGACAGGAGGATGAACACTGAAGCTTTCTTT.